The next 23 T cell receptor beta chains were all read from a single sample in a study of blood T cells in healthy people across ages. It was with a sample-barcoded 5' primer and a J-beta primer mix that a second PCR of roughly 7 to 12 cycles was run. Using its own MiXCR run on the 5' RACE reads, TCRdb lists one record per CDR3 protein. The sample records hundreds of thousands of distinct CDR3 sequences, roughly 26% being singletons. The sequenced sample consisted of blood. The source of these receptors is a woman in her seventies in good health.

This clonotype was seen a handful of times. The V gene is TRBV20-1, the J gene TRBJ2-1; 10 bases align to TRBD2. Germline values: CDR1 DFQATT, CDR2 SNEGSKA (reference sequence). The CDR3 extends over 15 amino acids. The V gene end was trimmed by 1 base and the J gene end by 10 bases; junction bases not matched to a gene: 10. Here the CDR3 reads CSARGSASGRAEQFF. The CDR3 DNA is TGCAGTGCTAGAGGTTCGGCTAGCGGGAGAGCGGAGCAGTTCTTC.

The chain couples TRBV20-1 to TRBJ2-1; 9 bases fit TRBD1. The end of the DNA is better explained by TRBJ2-5, so the J call may be wrong. The CDR3 consists of 14 residues. The germline V gene has CDR1 DFQATT and CDR2 SNEGSKA (reference sequence). CDR3 nucleotide sequence: TGCAGTGCAGGGACAGGGCGAATCCAAGAGACCCAGTACTTC. Its translation: CSAGTGRIQETQYF.

Only a few counts were recorded for this clonotype. The chain uses TRBV20-1 and TRBJ2-2; 9 positions agree with TRBD2. This CDR3 is built from 15 residues. The germline gives CDR1 DFQATT, CDR2 SNEGSKA (reference sequence). V lost 6 bases, J lost 6 bases, and 11 bases stayed unmatched. CDR3 nucleotide sequence: TGCAGTGCAACAGCTAGCGGGGTTACTCCCGGGGAGCTGTTTTTT. Its translation: CSATASGVTPGELFF.

This clonotype was observed a handful of times. V usage is TRBV12-3 or TRBV12-4 and J usage is TRBJ2-5, with D maybe TRBD2 (6 bases). The CDR3 is 14 residues long. Trimming removed 6 bases from V and 1 base from J, with 12 bases in between. CDR3 sequence reads: CASSLIAVQETQYF. The CDR3 nucleotides are TGTGCCAGCAGCCTTATAGCGGTCCAAGAGACCCAGTACTTC.

This clonotype has more than one count but fewer than ten. This chain joins TRBV5-6 and TRBJ2-1; 10 bases map to TRBD2. Per germline, CDR1 SGHDT and CDR2 YYEEEE. V was pared by 0 bases and J by 0 bases, with 9 bases of the junction left unmatched. This CDR3 is 19 amino acids long. CDR3 in amino acids: CASSLGGTSVRSSYNEQFF. Written as DNA, the CDR3 is TGTGCCAGCAGCTTGGGGGGGACTAGCGTGCGAAGCTCCTACAATGAGCAGTTCTTC.

The chain uses TRBV28 and TRBJ2-7; the D is unclear. Germline CDR1 reads MDHEN; CDR2 reads SYDVKM. CDR3 size: 14 residues. V was cut by 3 bases and J by 12 bases, with 21 bases left in between. CDR3 DNA: TGTGCCAGCAGTTTGTCAAGGCGTTTCGTTCAGACGTACTTC. As protein: CASSLSRRFVQTYF.

The chain has TRBV6-2 or TRBV6-3 and TRBJ2-7; the D gene is possibly TRBD1 (7 bases). The J call is doubtful: the DNA matches TRBJ2-1 better. This CDR3 has 14 amino acids. CDR1 and CDR2 (germline): MNHEY, SVGEGT. The CDR3 region has the DNA TGTGCCAGCAGGGGGGGTGCCAGGGGGAATGAGCAGTTCTTC. Translated, it gives CASRGGARGNEQFF.

In its sample, this clonotype was seen a few times. The V and J genes are TRBV6-6 and TRBJ1-2; 8 bases are shared with TRBD1. Germline V CDR1 and CDR2: MNHNY, SVGAGI (reference sequence). CDR3 length equals 15 residues. V lost 2 bases, J lost 4 bases, and 6 bases stayed unmatched. The CDR3 loop is CASSYNTGGGYGYTF. For the CDR3, the DNA is TGTGCCAGCAGTTACAACACAGGGGGAGGCTATGGCTACACCTTC.

This chain links TRBV5-1 with TRBJ2-1; TRBD2 aligns across 8 bases. J gave up 0 bases and V 7 bases, and 6 bases lay outside the gene matches. In germline, CDR1 is SGHRS, CDR2 YFSETQ. The CDR3 is 15 residues long. The CDR3 sequence is CASELAGNSYNEQFF. CDR3 in DNA: TGCGCCAGCGAGCTAGCGGGCAACTCCTACAATGAGCAGTTCTTC.

This clonotype was recorded at least ten times. The V gene is TRBV7-9, the J gene TRBJ2-2; no clear D. Germline V CDR1 and CDR2: SEHNR, FQNEAQ (reference sequence). The CDR3 is 12 amino acids. Trimming took off 5 bases at V and 7 bases at J, with 8 bases between the two ends. CDR3 loop: CASSPGYGELFF. The CDR3 coding sequence is TGTGCCAGCAGCCCCGGGTACGGGGAGCTGTTTTTT. Complete variable domain (other parts from reference TRBV7-9 and TRBJ2-2): DTGVSQNPRHKITKRGQNVTFRCDPISEHNRLYWYRQTLGQGPEFLTYFQNEAQLEKSRLLSDRFSAERPKGSFSTLEIQRTEQGDSAMYLCASSPGYGELFFGEGSRLTVL.

V gene TRBV6-6 combines with J gene TRBJ1-4, with D possibly matching TRBD1 (6 bases). CDR1 is MNHNY, CDR2 SVGAGI, per germline (reference sequence). The ends were cut back, 2 bases at V and 8 bases at J, with 15 bases in the middle. The CDR3 is 15 amino acids. The CDR3 loop reads CASSYTNREDEKLFF. CDR3 nucleotides: TGTGCCAGCAGTTACACAAACAGGGAAGACGAAAAACTGTTTTTT.

The CDR3 loop is CASSSNKVGVRKLFF. CDR3 in DNA: TGTGCCAGCAGTTCAAATAAGGTGGGGGTGAGAAAACTGTTTTTT. The rearrangement uses TRBV6-5 and TRBJ1-4, with D maybe TRBD1 (5 bases). The V gene's germline CDR1 is MNHEY and CDR2 SVGAGI. Trimming pared 4 bases from V and 10 bases from J, leaving 19 bases between. This CDR3 has 15 amino acids.

This clonotype occurred a few times. The J gene is TRBJ2-1, the V gene TRBV9, with D possibly being TRBD2 (6 bases). Germline CDR1 and CDR2: SGDLS and YYNGEE. Trimming took 2 bases from V and 2 from J, leaving 14 bases between them. There are 16 residues in the CDR3. The chain's CDR3 is CASSVSRDSAYNEQFF. The CDR3 DNA reads TGTGCCAGCAGCGTGTCACGGGACTCGGCCTACAATGAGCAGTTCTTC.

V gene TRBV7-9 combines with J gene TRBJ1-2; 7 bases match TRBD1. CDR1 is SEHNR and CDR2 is FQNEAQ in the germline V gene (reference sequence). The CDR3 sequence is 12 residues long. V lost 5 bases and J lost 8; bases outside the gene matches: 5. CDR3 region: CASSQGTVGYTF. The CDR3 DNA reads TGTGCCAGCAGCCAAGGGACAGTCGGCTACACCTTC.

This clonotype showed up just a few times. The rearrangement joins TRBV20-1 to TRBJ1-6; 8 bases are shared with TRBD1. After removal of 6 bases from V and 7 bases from J, the junction contained 5 bases not matched to a gene. This CDR3 is 13 amino acids long. Germline CDR1 reads DFQATT; CDR2 reads SNEGSKA (reference sequence). The CDR3 nucleotides are TGCAGTGCAAGGACAGGGCCCAATTCACCCCTCCACTTT. It translates to CSARTGPNSPLHF.

In its sample, this clonotype was seen a few times. This chain joins TRBV5-1 and TRBJ2-3, with a tentative D call TRBD1 (5 bases). The germline V gene encodes CDR1 SGHRS and CDR2 YFSETQ. CDR3 length equals 15 residues. Between the trimmed V and J ends, which lost 0 bases and 2 bases, there was a span of 10 bases. The CDR3 coding sequence is TGCGCCAGCAGCTTGGGTCAGGGATACACAGATACGCAGTATTTT. Its translation: CASSLGQGYTDTQYF.

This clonotype was detected ten times or more. The V and J genes are TRBV4-3 and TRBJ1-6, with 7 bases aligning to TRBD1. The V gene end was trimmed by 0 bases and the J gene end by 6 bases; junction bases not matched to a gene: 5. The CDR3 sequence is 16 residues long. Germline V gene data show CDR1 as LGHNA and CDR2 as YSLEER. CDR3 residues: CASSQDHRGLNSPLHF. CDR3 DNA: TGCGCCAGCAGCCAAGACCACAGGGGCCTTAATTCACCCCTCCACTTT.

J is TRBJ2-1 and V is TRBV20-1; 8 positions match TRBD1. Per germline, CDR1 DFQATT and CDR2 SNEGSKA (reference sequence). The V and J ends lost 6 bases and 6 bases, in that order; junction bases with no gene match: 13. This CDR3 is 15 amino acids long. The CDR3 coding sequence is TGCAGTGCAGCCGGGACAGGAGGAAGAAGCAATGAGCAGTTCTTC. As protein: CSAAGTGGRSNEQFF.

The chain recombines TRBV9 with TRBJ1-1, with D uncertain. Germline V CDR1 and CDR2: SGDLS, YYNGEE. The V gene lost 4 bases and the J gene lost 4 bases, with 17 bases spanning the gap. This CDR3 contains 15 residues. The CDR3 nucleotides read TGTGCCAGCAGCCCACGACCGGCGGTCGTCACTGAAGCTTTCTTT. Translating it yields CASSPRPAVVTEAFF.

V gene TRBV5-1 combines with J gene TRBJ2-5; D uncertain. Near its end, the DNA agrees better with TRBJ2-1, so the J call may be wrong. CDR3 length: 14 amino acids. Germline V gives CDR1 SGHRS, CDR2 YFSETQ. The CDR3: CASSPALIYNEQFF. The CDR3 bases are TGCGCCAGCAGCCCCGCCCTGATTTACAATGAGCAGTTCTTC.

The chain links TRBV12-3 or TRBV12-4 to TRBJ2-6, with D uncertain. Trimming cost V 5 bases and J 1 base, with 18 bases left between them. The CDR3 loop spans 18 amino acids. The CDR3 protein is CASSDSLVDKSGANVLTF. The CDR3 DNA follows: TGTGCCAGCAGTGATTCCTTGGTCGACAAGTCTGGGGCCAACGTCCTGACTTTC.

J is TRBJ1-5 and V is TRBV5-3; 8 bases match TRBD1. TRBV5-3 is noted as an ORF with a role that remains uncertain. V was clipped by 9 bases and J by 2 bases; unmatched bases: 25. The CDR3 is 20 amino acids. In nucleotides, the CDR3 is TGTGCCATATTCTGCCCCCCTCGGGACAGGATCGCTACGGGCAATCAGCCCCAGCATTTT. This translates into CAIFCPPRDRIATGNQPQHF.

This clonotype has more than one count but fewer than ten. The V and J genes are TRBV7-2 and TRBJ2-3; 10 positions match TRBD1. CDR1 is SGHTA, CDR2 FQGNSA, per germline. The CDR3 sequence is 13 residues long. V lost 4 bases, J lost 5 bases, and 0 bases stayed unmatched. CDR3 sequence reads: CASSWDRGDTQYF. The CDR3 DNA follows: TGTGCCAGCAGCTGGGACAGGGGAGATACGCAGTATTTT.